This T cell receptor beta chain emerged from a study of OX40 agonist ivuxolimab in advanced cancers. For the wider study: Ivuxolimab was a fully human IgG2 agonistic monoclonal antibody targeting the costimulatory receptor OX40 (CD134). Intravenous ivuxolimab was administered to patients every 2 weeks at six dose levels: 0.01, 0.1, 0.3, 1.5, 3 and 10 mg/kg. Among the 50 to 55 dose-escalation patients, around 19 had hepatocellular carcinoma, approximately 15 melanoma, 9 renal cell carcinoma and 9 head and neck cancer. In the dose-escalation cohort, 82.7% of patients were male, and the mean age was approximately 60 years, with a range of about 20 to 90. Prior anti-PD-1, anti-PD-L1 or anti-CTLA-4 therapy was permitted, and checkpoint inhibitors had been received by about 36% of dose-escalation patients. Partial responses occurred in three dose-escalation patients, of whom one had hepatocellular carcinoma and two had cutaneous melanoma. Peripheral TCRbeta sequencing aimed to test whether ivuxolimab altered TCR sequence diversity and caused clonal T-cell expansion. The paper reports the monotherapy dose-escalation portion (N = 52 patients) of the phase I ivuxolimab trial. Here is what the overall study found, with its caveats: At doses of 0.1 to 3.0 mg/kg, clonal expansion of both CD4+ and CD8+ blood T cells was observed from baseline to week 6. Partial responders in the 0.1-3.0 mg/kg groups had among the lowest normalized peripheral clonal expansion, especially among CD8+ T cells. After ivuxolimab, more expanded clones were found on average in CD8+ T cells than in CD4+ T cells. Which antigens the clonally expanded peripheral T cells were specific for was not determined. Low levels of normalized T-cell clonal expansion were also seen in some nonresponding patients.

In the case of this clone: Its antigen is still unknown. No much larger clone is present one base from it, and per-base qualities are unavailable.

V trim: 8 bases; J trim: 6 bases; unmatched bases: 7. The CDR1 and CDR2 encoded by the germline V gene (reference sequence) are GTSNPN and SVGIG. The CDR3 runs 13 amino acids, cysteine and phenylalanine included. Only CDR3 DNA remains: 39 bases, in frame from the first base. Patients with autoimmune disease history or receiving systemic immunosuppression were excluded from the trial. Peripheral blood for TCR sequencing was collected from all dose cohorts at baseline, on cycle 4 day 1, and on cycle 7 day 1. The samples were drawn from a first-in-human, open-label, multicenter phase I dose-escalation trial of ivuxolimab. Adults with locally advanced or metastatic melanoma, renal cell carcinoma, hepatocellular carcinoma or head and neck squamous cell carcinoma were enrolled in the trial. Before TCR sequencing, CD4+ and CD8+ T cells were separately sorted from peripheral blood. Genomic DNA was isolated from the sorted cells so that the TCRbeta CDR3 region could be sequenced. The immunoSEQ Assay was used for sequencing of TCRbeta CDR3 regions. TCRdb limited this immuneACCESS table to in-frame rearrangements with V and J called. A share of clones is missing; checked studies link under half to unresolved V genes, and the rest is unexplained. The sample table records some 90,000 clones; roughly 93% of these occur just once. Of the sample, 0.25% to 0.35% falls within the top ten clones.

Recombination connected TRBV30 to TRBJ1-6; 7 junctional bases match TRBD1. The sequences come from CD4+ or CD8+ T cells sorted from blood, collected in a trial of the OX40 agonist ivuxolimab. The origin of this receptor is an adult with an advanced solid tumor such as melanoma, head and neck, liver or kidney cancer. The CDR3 is CAGAGGSNSPLHF. The DNA sequence follows: TGTGCCGGGGCAGGGGGATCTAATTCACCCCTCCACTTT.